The rows below give T cell receptor beta chains drawn from one sample of a study of cytomegalovirus exposure and HLA in healthy donors. Repertoires were generated with immunoSEQ multiplex PCR, while TCRdb's copy carries only in-frame clones and drops some. The sample yields more than 85,000 clones, 60% to 85% seen once. Sequencing used PBMCs. The origin of the receptors is a male donor in good health and CMV-seronegative. Both conserved end residues are part of each CDR3. The D gene is left open where the match is weak. Only some rows state a clone size, as once, few, many or a class for expanded clones.

TRBD2	-	TRBV4-1	TRBJ2-1	CASSQAFIAGGSYNEQFF	TGCGCCAGCAGCCAAGCTTTTATCGCGGGAGGATCCTACAATGAGCAGTTCTTC
TRBD2	-	TRBV11-2	TRBJ2-3	CASSLAGETTDTQYF	TGTGCCAGCAGCCTTGCGGGAGAAACCACAGATACGCAGTATTTT
-	once	TRBV11-2	TRBJ2-1	CASSARGGGSYNEQFF	TGTGCCAGCAGTGCCCGTGGAGGCGGCTCCTACAATGAGCAGTTCTTC
-	once	TRBV6-5	TRBJ1-5	CASRRTPWGQPQHF	TGTGCCAGCAGGCGGACACCCTGGGGTCAGCCCCAGCATTTT
TRBD1	-	TRBV10-1	TRBJ2-7	CASSDTESDRAVYEQYF	TGCGCCAGCAGTGACACCGAAAGCGACAGGGCGGTCTACGAGCAGTACTTC
TRBD1	-	TRBV9	TRBJ2-7	CASSRGGEVYEQYF	TGTGCCAGCAGCCGAGGGGGCGAGGTATACGAGCAGTACTTC
TRBD1	-	TRBV15	TRBJ1-2	CATRGGQGDGYTF	TGTGCCACCAGAGGGGGACAGGGAGATGGCTACACCTTC
-	-	TRBV28	TRBJ1-1	CASSYPGGNTEAFF	TGTGCCAGCAGTTATCCCGGGGGGAACACTGAAGCTTTCTTT
-	-	TRBV27	TRBJ1-1	CASSSRREGTEAFF	TGTGCCAGCAGTTCCCGCCGGGAGGGAACTGAAGCTTTCTTT
-	-	TRBV5-1	TRBJ1-3	CASSPGGDLGNTIYF	TGCGCCAGCAGCCCCGGAGGAGACCTCGGAAACACCATATATTTT
-	-	TRBV30	TRBJ1-4	CAWSVLGGGKLFF	TGTGCCTGGAGTGTACTAGGCGGAGGGAAACTGTTTTTT
TRBD2	-	TRBV29-1	TRBJ2-6	CSGSSGPASSGANVLTF	TGCAGCGGCAGTAGCGGGCCCGCCAGCTCTGGGGCCAACGTCCTGACTTTC
TRBD2	once	TRBV7-2	TRBJ2-3	CASSLVIAGSTDTQYF	TGTGCCAGCAGCTTAGTAATAGCGGGAAGCACAGATACGCAGTATTTT
TRBD2	once	TRBV6-1	TRBJ2-7	CASSEGLAVSYEQYF	TGTGCCAGCAGTGAGGGACTAGCGGTTTCCTACGAGCAGTACTTC
-	few	TRBV10-1	TRBJ1-3	CASSSGTSGNTIYF	TGCGCCAGCAGTTCAGGCACCTCTGGAAACACCATATATTTT
-	few	TRBV27	TRBJ1-1	CASRTSRGSRTEAFF	TGTGCCAGCAGAACCTCCCGGGGTAGTCGCACTGAAGCTTTCTTT
TRBD2	-	TRBV20-1	TRBJ2-1	CSAIPGGVQFF	TGCAGTGCTATTCCGGGAGGGGTGCAGTTCTTC
-	-	TRBV28	TRBJ1-2	CASSFPDRLLYGYTF	TGTGCCAGCAGTTTCCCGGACAGATTACTTTATGGCTACACCTTC
TRBD1	-	TRBV28	TRBJ1-1	CASSFILGQGNTEAFF	TGTGCCAGCAGTTTTATTCTTGGACAGGGGAACACTGAAGCTTTCTTT
TRBD1	-	TRBV28	TRBJ1-5	CASSAPGGNNQPQHF	TGTGCCAGCAGCGCGCCAGGGGGCAACAATCAGCCCCAGCATTTT
TRBD2	-	TRBV7-2	TRBJ2-2	CASSFPSGRNTGELFF	TGTGCCAGCAGCTTCCCTAGCGGGAGGAACACCGGGGAGCTGTTTTTT
TRBD2	once	TRBV5-1	TRBJ2-1	CASSLIDGRTYNEQFF	TGCGCCAGCAGCTTGATAGACGGGAGGACCTACAATGAGCAGTTCTTC
TRBD1	-	TRBV6-5	TRBJ2-1	CASSQTGSYNEQFF	TGTGCCAGCAGCCAGACAGGGTCCTACAATGAGCAGTTCTTC
TRBD2	once	TRBV11-3	TRBJ2-1	CASSLASGYNEQFF	TGTGCCAGCAGCTTAGCTAGCGGATACAATGAGCAGTTCTTC
-	-	TRBV30	TRBJ2-5	CAWSAGLQETQYF	TGTGCCTGGAGTGCGGGACTCCAAGAGACCCAGTACTTC
TRBD1	-	TRBV4-1	TRBJ1-1	CASSQEGQGLDTEAFF	TGCGCCAGCAGCCAAGAGGGACAGGGTCTTGACACTGAAGCTTTCTTT
-	-	TRBV10-2	TRBJ1-3	CASSETGEGNTIYF	TGCGCCAGCAGTGAGACGGGTGAAGGAAACACCATATATTTT
-	-	TRBV9	TRBJ1-4	CASSLWGGPNEKLFF	TGTGCCAGCAGCCTATGGGGGGGACCTAATGAAAAACTGTTTTTT
TRBD2	once	TRBV9	TRBJ2-3	CASSTSWAGGADTQYF	TGTGCCAGCAGCACCAGCTGGGCGGGAGGAGCAGATACGCAGTATTTT
-	-	TRBV25-1	TRBJ1-3	CASSDGIGNTIYF	TGTGCCAGCAGTGACGGGATTGGAAACACCATATATTTT
TRBD2	once	TRBV14	TRBJ2-1	CASSHRLAGVFYNEQFF	TGTGCCAGCAGCCACCGACTAGCGGGAGTGTTCTACAATGAGCAGTTCTTC
TRBD1	-	TRBV15	TRBJ2-1	CATSPIDRGRGDNEQFF	TGTGCCACCAGCCCCATCGACAGGGGGCGCGGGGACAATGAGCAGTTCTTC
TRBD2	-	TRBV28	TRBJ2-3	CASSLGGRDADTQYF	TGTGCCAGCAGTTTAGGCGGGAGGGACGCAGATACGCAGTATTTT
-	-	TRBV19	TRBJ2-6	CASSIGGRSGANVLTF	TGTGCCAGTAGTATCGGGGGACGCTCTGGGGCCAACGTCCTGACTTTC
TRBD1	-	TRBV5-1	TRBJ2-5	CASSPGTGYAGLRETQYF	TGCGCCAGCAGCCCCGGGACAGGGTATGCAGGTTTGAGGGAGACCCAGTACTTC
-	-	TRBV21-1	TRBJ2-1	CASSKARRGAYNEQFF	TGTGCCAGCAGCAAAGCGCGAAGGGGCGCATACAATGAGCAGTTCTTC
TRBD2	-	TRBV5-1	TRBJ2-7	CASSEGLAVSYEQYF	TGCGCCAGCAGCGAAGGACTAGCGGTCTCCTACGAGCAGTACTTC
TRBD2	-	TRBV10-1	TRBJ2-1	CASSESAGGPENEQFF	TGCGCCAGCAGTGAGTCGGCGGGAGGGCCGGAGAATGAGCAGTTCTTC
-	-	TRBV5-6	TRBJ1-1	CASSILSGARTEAFF	TGTGCCAGCAGTATTCTGAGCGGGGCAAGGACTGAAGCTTTCTTT
-	-	TRBV5-1	TRBJ1-1	CASSFRQGGNTEAFF	TGCGCCAGCAGCTTCCGGCAGGGCGGAAACACTGAAGCTTTCTTT
TRBD2	-	TRBV6-1	TRBJ2-7	CASREGTSGGYEQYF	TGTGCCAGCAGGGAAGGGACTAGCGGGGGTTACGAGCAGTACTTC